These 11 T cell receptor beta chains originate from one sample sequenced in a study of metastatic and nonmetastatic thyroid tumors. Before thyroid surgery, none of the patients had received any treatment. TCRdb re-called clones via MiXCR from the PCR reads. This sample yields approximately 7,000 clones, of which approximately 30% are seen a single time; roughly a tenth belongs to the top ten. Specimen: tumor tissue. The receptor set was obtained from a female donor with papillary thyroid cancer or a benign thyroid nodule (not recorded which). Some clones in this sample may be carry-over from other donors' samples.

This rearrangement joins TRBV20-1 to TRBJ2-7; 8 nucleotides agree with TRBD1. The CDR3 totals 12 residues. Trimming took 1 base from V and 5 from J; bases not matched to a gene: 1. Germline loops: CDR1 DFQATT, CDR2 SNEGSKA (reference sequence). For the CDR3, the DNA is TGCAGTGCTAGAGGGACAGGGAACGAGCAGTACTTC. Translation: CSARGTGNEQYF.

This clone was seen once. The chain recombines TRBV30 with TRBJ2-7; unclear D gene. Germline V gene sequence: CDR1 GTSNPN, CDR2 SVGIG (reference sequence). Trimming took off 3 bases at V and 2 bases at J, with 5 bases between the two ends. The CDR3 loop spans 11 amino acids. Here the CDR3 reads CAWSGAYEQYF. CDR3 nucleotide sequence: TGTGCCTGGAGCGGAGCCTACGAGCAGTACTTC.

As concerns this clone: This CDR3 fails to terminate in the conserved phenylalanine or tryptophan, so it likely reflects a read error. CDR3 sequence: CASRLGQVDEPQHV. The CDR3 bases are TGCGCCAGCAGATTGGGGCAGGTGGATGAGCCCCAGCATGTT. V gene TRBV5-1 combines with J gene TRBJ1-5; D possibly corresponds to TRBD1 (5 bases). The CDR3 extends over 14 amino acids. Germline loops: CDR1 SGHRS, CDR2 YFSETQ.

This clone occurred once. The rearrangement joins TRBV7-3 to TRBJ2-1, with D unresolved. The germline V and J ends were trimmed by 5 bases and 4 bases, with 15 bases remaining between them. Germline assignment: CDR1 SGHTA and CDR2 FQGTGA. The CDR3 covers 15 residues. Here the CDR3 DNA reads TGTGCCAGCAGCCCCACTGTGGGTCCTTACAATGAGCAGTTCTTC. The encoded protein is CASSPTVGPYNEQFF.

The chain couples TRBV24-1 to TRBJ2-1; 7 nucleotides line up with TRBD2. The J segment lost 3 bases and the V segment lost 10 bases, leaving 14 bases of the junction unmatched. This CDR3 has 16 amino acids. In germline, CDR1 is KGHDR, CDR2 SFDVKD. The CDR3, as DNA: TGTGCCACTAGCTCCGGGACTACTCAGTACTACAATGAGCAGTTCTTC. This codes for CATSSGTTQYYNEQFF.

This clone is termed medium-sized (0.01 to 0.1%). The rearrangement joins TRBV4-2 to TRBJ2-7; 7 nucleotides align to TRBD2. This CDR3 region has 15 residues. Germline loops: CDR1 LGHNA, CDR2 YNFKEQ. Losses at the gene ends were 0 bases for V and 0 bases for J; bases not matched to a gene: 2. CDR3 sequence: CASSQEGGSSYEQYF. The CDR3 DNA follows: TGTGCCAGCAGCCAAGAAGGCGGGAGCTCCTACGAGCAGTACTTC.

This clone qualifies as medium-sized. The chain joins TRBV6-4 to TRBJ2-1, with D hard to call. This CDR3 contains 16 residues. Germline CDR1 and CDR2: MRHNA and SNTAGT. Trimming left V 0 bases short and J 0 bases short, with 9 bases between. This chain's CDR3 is CASSDSRSNSYNEQFF. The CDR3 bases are TGTGCCAGCAGTGACTCGCGCTCGAACTCCTACAATGAGCAGTTCTTC.

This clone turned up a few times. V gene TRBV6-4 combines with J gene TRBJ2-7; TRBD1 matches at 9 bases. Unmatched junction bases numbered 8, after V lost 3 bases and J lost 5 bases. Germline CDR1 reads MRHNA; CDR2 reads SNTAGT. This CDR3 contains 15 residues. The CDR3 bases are TGTGCCAGCAGTGATTTGGACAGGGGATTCCACGAGCAGTACTTC. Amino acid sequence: CASSDLDRGFHEQYF.

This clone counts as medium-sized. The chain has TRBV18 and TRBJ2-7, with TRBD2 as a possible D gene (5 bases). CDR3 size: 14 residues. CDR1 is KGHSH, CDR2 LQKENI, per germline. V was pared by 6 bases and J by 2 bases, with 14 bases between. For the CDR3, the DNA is TGTGCCAGCTCGCCAGGCCGGGAACCCTACGAGCAGTACTTC. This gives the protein CASSPGREPYEQYF.

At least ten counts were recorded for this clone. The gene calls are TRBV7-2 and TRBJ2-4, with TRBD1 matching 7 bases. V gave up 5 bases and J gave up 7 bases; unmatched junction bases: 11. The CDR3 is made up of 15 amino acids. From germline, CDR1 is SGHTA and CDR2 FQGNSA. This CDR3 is CASSPRDRGHNIQYF. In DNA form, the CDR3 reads TGTGCCAGCAGCCCCCGGGATAGGGGGCATAACATTCAGTACTTC.

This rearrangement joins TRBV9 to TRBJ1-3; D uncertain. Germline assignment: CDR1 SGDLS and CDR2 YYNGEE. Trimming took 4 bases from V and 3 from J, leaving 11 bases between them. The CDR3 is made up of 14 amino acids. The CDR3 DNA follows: TGTGCCAGCAGCCCCTCCCCGATTGGAAACACCATATATTTT. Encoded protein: CASSPSPIGNTIYF.